Listed here is a single T cell receptor beta chain. Its binding antigen is unknown. Base qualities are not at hand, and no much larger clone is one base apart. The data originate from a study of blood T cell repertoires in COVID-19 (dated by TCRdb to 2019 to 2021). Study-level background: The collaborator samples originated in the United States, Italy and Spain and spanned the acute and convalescent phases of COVID-19. A freely available public database, intended as a resource for researchers studying the immune response to SARS-CoV-2, is where the repertoires were released. Subjects who had been exposed to COVID-19, were actively infected with it, or had recovered from it provided the deeply sampled blood TCRbeta repertoires that made up the dataset. HLA class I and class II types, where available, came from metadata supplied by the sample provider rather than from assay-based typing. Sample metadata almost always included a de-identified subject ID, COVID-19 status, age in years and sex. Samples came from the ongoing ImmuneRACE study (first 160 participants) plus 1,254 subjects from 6 global collaborators. The material from the prospective study consisted of cDNA or gDNA derived from T cells, B-cell-depleted T cells, or PBMCs.

One collaborating source in Seattle enrolled patients during active infection and followed them longitudinally through the course of disease. Each collaborating institution followed its own protocols to collect whole blood in K2EDTA tubes. For TCRbeta analysis, collaborators shipped samples as frozen whole blood, isolated PBMCs, or DNA extracted from either of those sample types. TCRbeta CDR3 regions were amplified from genomic DNA using the immunoSEQ Assay, a bias-controlled multiplex PCR. Per the authors' processing: Within the assay, amplification of reference gene primers was used to estimate how many nucleated cells each sample contained. To quantify the absolute abundance of each unique TCRbeta CDR3 rearrangement, sequence reads were collapsed and filtered. Productive Simpson clonality was computed per sample as the square root of Simpson's diversity index over productive rearrangements. The immuneACCESS repertoire file appears here via TCRdb, limited to in-frame rearrangements. These files lack a portion of the clones; in checked studies, under half of the deficit traces to unresolved V genes, and the cause of the others is not known. Clone size and V and J calls were adopted from that table, with D and trimming inferred from the DNA. The sample table records around 70,000 clones; just over 90% of these occur just once. Of the sample, roughly 2.6% falls within the top ten clones.

Broad study findings and their caveats: Clinical and demographic metadata were provided uncurated, with the amount varying by source and participant.

Sequencing was performed on peripheral blood. The TCR was taken from a middle-aged man with COVID-19, enrolled during active disease.

The CDR3 reads CASSQETLAPSEIDEQFF. The nucleotide sequence reads TGCGCCAGCAGCCAAGAAACGCTAGCGCCTAGTGAGATCGATGAGCAGTTCTTC. Recombination connected TRBV4-3 to TRBJ2-1, and perhaps TRBD2 as D gene, on 6 matching bases. From the germline V gene, CDR1 is LGHNA and CDR2 is YSLEER. Trimming removed 0 bases from V and 8 bases from J, leaving 23 bases between the germline ends. The CDR3 holds 18 amino acids from the cysteine to the phenylalanine. Solely the CDR3 DNA is kept, with 54 bases framed from the first base.